This T cell receptor beta chain was sequenced in a study of blood T cell repertoires in COVID-19. Study context: Samples taken during acute and convalescent COVID-19 were collected in the United States, Italy and Spain. In each case, the material was cDNA or gDNA derived from T cells, B-cell-depleted T cells, or PBMCs.

Method: immunoSEQ multiplex PCR; TCRdb's copy keeps in-frame clones and lacks some. The sample shows 350,000 or so clones, over 85% of them seen only once. One Seattle source followed patients from active infection through their disease course. The CDR3 totals 15 residues. V gave up 5 bases and J gave up 4 bases, with 17 bases separating them. The germline CDR1 and CDR2 sequences are MNHNS and SASEGT. The rearrangement links TRBV6-1 to TRBJ1-2; TRBD1 is a possible D gene (6 bases). The origin of this receptor is a woman in her sixties or seventies with COVID-19, enrolled during active disease. The sequencing sample was made of peripheral blood. The CDR3: CASSFTPTGSYGYTF. CDR3 DNA: TGTGCCAGCAGTTTCACCCCGACAGGTTCCTATGGCTACACCTTC.